Listed here are 3 T cell receptor beta chains from one sample, sequenced in a study of T cell responses to AZD1222 COVID-19 vaccine (dated by TCRdb to about 2021). In light of the paper, this sample's time point label describes: about 28 days (+/-7) after the second vaccine dose. The library was obtained by the immunoSEQ multiplex PCR assay. TCRdb stores this immuneACCESS table with in-frame sequences only. Part of the clones is absent; in the studies checked, under half of the shortfall reflects unresolved V genes, and no reason is known for the rest. The sample has more than 85,000 clones on record, over 75% of them singletons. Jointly, the top ten make up about 4% of the sample. The source material was peripheral blood, sampled 28 days after the second AZD1222 dose. Receptor source: an adult who received the AZD1222 COVID-19 vaccine.

The chain employs TRBV4-1 and TRBJ1-1; TRBD1 might be the D (6 bases). V was cut by 0 bases and J by 4 bases, with 18 bases left in between. This CDR3 comprises 17 residues. CDR1 MGHRA and CDR2 YSYEKL come from the germline V gene. The CDR3 DNA sequence: TGCGCCAGCAGCCAAGAAGGTGCGGCAGGGGCGGGCACTGAAGCTTTCTTT. Residues: CASSQEGAAGAGTEAFF.

The J gene is TRBJ1-1, the V gene TRBV7-9; D unclear. The V end was cut by 1 base, the J end by 1 base, with 10 bases between. This CDR3 is 15 amino acids long. Germline V lookup: CDR1 SEHNR, CDR2 FQNEAQ (reference sequence). The CDR3 is CASSLGDAQNTEAFF. The CDR3 coding sequence is TGTGCCAGCAGCTTAGGAGACGCGCAGAACACTGAAGCTTTCTTT.

The chain carries TRBV7-9 and TRBJ2-2, with D possibly being TRBD1 or TRBD2 (7 bases each). Germline CDR1 reads SEHNR; CDR2 reads FQNEAQ (reference sequence). The V and J ends lost 7 bases and 6 bases respectively, with 12 bases between them. The CDR3 covers 13 residues. In DNA form, the CDR3 reads TGTGCCAGCACCCCAGGGGGGGCCGGGGAGCTGTTTTTT. It translates to CASTPGGAGELFF.